These T cell receptor beta chains were read from a single sample in a study of T cell responses to AZD1222 COVID-19 vaccine. Produced via immunoSEQ multiplex PCR; TCRdb's table is partial and in-frame only. The sample holds 110,000 or so clones, approximately 90% seen once. The source was peripheral blood, collected 28 days after the second AZD1222 dose. All receptors come from an adult who received the AZD1222 COVID-19 vaccine. CDR3s include the opening cysteine and the closing phenylalanine or tryptophan. Fields, in order: D gene, J gene, clone size, V gene, CDR3 DNA, CDR3 protein. D genes are given only for firm matches. Rows give clone size only sometimes, using once, few, many, or a class for an expanded clone.

d_gene: TRBD1; j_gene: TRBJ1-2; abundance: -; v_gene: TRBV28; CDR3nt: TGTGCCAGCAGTTCCCCGACAGGGGAGGTTTGGTCGTATGGCTACACCTTC; CDR3aa: CASSSPTGEVWSYGYTF
d_gene: -; j_gene: TRBJ1-4; abundance: once; v_gene: TRBV7-9; CDR3nt: TGTGCCAGCAGCCCCGGGACGGATCACTATGAAAAACTGTTTTTT; CDR3aa: CASSPGTDHYEKLFF
d_gene: -; j_gene: TRBJ1-2; abundance: -; v_gene: TRBV7-2; CDR3nt: TGTGCCAGCACCCCGGGTGGGGCCTATGGCTACACCTTC; CDR3aa: CASTPGGAYGYTF
d_gene: TRBD1; j_gene: TRBJ2-7; abundance: -; v_gene: TRBV6-1; CDR3nt: TGTGCCAGCAGTGATGGGACAGGGGGATTCTACGAGCAGTACTTC; CDR3aa: CASSDGTGGFYEQYF
d_gene: -; j_gene: TRBJ1-3; abundance: -; v_gene: TRBV10-3; CDR3nt: TGTGCCATCAGCCCCATTAGCTCTGGAAACACCATATATTTT; CDR3aa: CAISPISSGNTIYF
d_gene: -; j_gene: TRBJ2-7; abundance: -; v_gene: TRBV6-6; CDR3nt: TGTGCCAGCAGCCCCCCCCAGGGGGGCTACGAGCAGTACTTC; CDR3aa: CASSPPQGGYEQYF
d_gene: -; j_gene: TRBJ2-3; abundance: -; v_gene: TRBV7-3; CDR3nt: TGTGCCAGCAGCCAAACCGGGACAAACACAGATACGCAGTATTTT; CDR3aa: CASSQTGTNTDTQYF
d_gene: -; j_gene: TRBJ1-2; abundance: -; v_gene: TRBV27; CDR3nt: TGTGCCAGCAGGGACAGCCCTGGCTATGGCTACACCTTC; CDR3aa: CASRDSPGYGYTF
d_gene: -; j_gene: TRBJ1-1; abundance: -; v_gene: TRBV20-1; CDR3nt: TGCAGTGCGACAGAGAACACTGAAGCTTTCTTT; CDR3aa: CSATENTEAFF
d_gene: TRBD1; j_gene: TRBJ1-5; abundance: -; v_gene: TRBV7-9; CDR3nt: TGTGCCAGCAGCTTAGGGGACAGGGAGCAGCCCCAGCATTTT; CDR3aa: CASSLGDREQPQHF
d_gene: TRBD1; j_gene: TRBJ1-5; abundance: -; v_gene: TRBV19; CDR3nt: TGTGCCAGTAGTTCCCGTGACAGGGACCAGCCCCAGCATTTT; CDR3aa: CASSSRDRDQPQHF
d_gene: TRBD1; j_gene: TRBJ2-7; abundance: -; v_gene: TRBV7-8; CDR3nt: TGTGCCAGCAGCTTAGTGGGGACAGGAGTCGGCGAGCAGTACTTC; CDR3aa: CASSLVGTGVGEQYF
d_gene: -; j_gene: TRBJ2-7; abundance: once; v_gene: TRBV7-8; CDR3nt: TGTGCCAGCAGCTACAGGACAGACTCCTACGAGCAGTACTTC; CDR3aa: CASSYRTDSYEQYF
d_gene: TRBD2; j_gene: TRBJ2-3; abundance: once; v_gene: TRBV28; CDR3nt: TGTGCCAGCCAGACTAGCGGGGGGCCGGATACGCAGTATTTT; CDR3aa: CASQTSGGPDTQYF
d_gene: -; j_gene: TRBJ1-2; abundance: -; v_gene: TRBV19; CDR3nt: TGTGCCAGTAGTATAGGGGGAGGAAACTATGGCTACACCTTC; CDR3aa: CASSIGGGNYGYTF
d_gene: -; j_gene: TRBJ1-6; abundance: -; v_gene: TRBV6-2/TRBV6-3; CDR3nt: TGTGCCAGCAGTTCTCGTCCAGGGAATAATTCACCCCTCCACTTT; CDR3aa: CASSSRPGNNSPLHF
d_gene: -; j_gene: TRBJ1-2; abundance: -; v_gene: TRBV7-2; CDR3nt: TGTGCCAGCAGCTTAGAGGGCAGCAATAACTATGGCTACACCTTC; CDR3aa: CASSLEGSNNYGYTF
d_gene: -; j_gene: TRBJ1-4; abundance: -; v_gene: TRBV19; CDR3nt: TGTGCCAGTAGAAAGGGACGAGGCCCCCCAGGTGGTGAAAAACTGTTTTTT; CDR3aa: CASRKGRGPPGGEKLFF
d_gene: -; j_gene: TRBJ1-3; abundance: -; v_gene: TRBV15; CDR3nt: TGTGCCACCAGCAGGAACCGTGAAAACACCATATATTTT; CDR3aa: CATSRNRENTIYF
d_gene: -; j_gene: TRBJ1-1; abundance: -; v_gene: TRBV7-9; CDR3nt: TGTGCCAGCAGCTCTGGACAGTTTAATATGAACACTGAAGCTTTCTTT; CDR3aa: CASSSGQFNMNTEAFF
d_gene: -; j_gene: TRBJ1-1; abundance: -; v_gene: TRBV11-1; CDR3nt: TGTGCCAGCAGCCCACCTGGGTGGGGTACCACTGAAGCTTTCTTT; CDR3aa: CASSPPGWGTTEAFF
d_gene: -; j_gene: TRBJ1-6; abundance: once; v_gene: TRBV7-2; CDR3nt: TGTGCCAGCAGCTTATGGCAGGACGGCCGCAATTCACCCCTCCACTTT; CDR3aa: CASSLWQDGRNSPLHF
d_gene: TRBD1; j_gene: TRBJ2-3; abundance: -; v_gene: TRBV19; CDR3nt: TGTGCCAGTCGTTGGACAGGGATGACCACAGATACGCAGTATTTT; CDR3aa: CASRWTGMTTDTQYF